The 6 T cell receptor beta chains in this list originate from one sample, sequenced in a study of vaccination effects on CD4 cells after COVID-19. Antigens of these TCRs are unknown. TCRdb's copy holds only in-frame clones and misses some; the assay was immunoSEQ multiplex PCR. The sample yields about 65,000 clones, about 72% seen once. Antigen-specific CD4+ T cells were expanded (with viral peptide pools) by the ViraFEST assay ahead of sequencing. Following an approximately 11-day culture, CD4+ T cells were purified. Each vaccine recipient was nucleocapsid antibody negative and had no prior SARS-CoV-2 infection. Sequences were derived from CD4+ T cells from PBMCs cultured with HCoV-NL63 spike peptides, sampled before COVID-19 vaccination. These receptor sequences come from a human donor who received a COVID-19 vaccine.

This clone was observed a handful of times. The chain employs TRBV5-1 and TRBJ1-1; no clear D. V dropped 2 bases and J dropped 4 bases, with 15 bases sitting between them. CDR3 size: 15 residues. Germline V gene lookup returns CDR1 SGHRS and CDR2 YFSETQ. The CDR3 sequence: CASSFDANRGTEAFF. In nucleotides, the CDR3 is TGCGCCAGCAGCTTTGACGCGAACCGCGGCACTGAAGCTTTCTTT.

The chain joins TRBV20-1 to TRBJ2-5; D is unresolved. With 8 bases removed from V and 3 bases from J, the gap between germline ends came to 10 bases. In germline, CDR1 is DFQATT, CDR2 SNEGSKA (reference sequence). This CDR3 contains 11 residues. CDR3 in amino acids: CSLGQKETQYF. The DNA for the CDR3 is TGCAGTCTGGGCCAGAAAGAGACCCAGTACTTC.

The chain carries TRBV7-3 and TRBJ2-3; 11 positions agree with TRBD1. CDR1 is SGHTA, CDR2 FQGTGA, per germline. Trimming cost V 2 bases and J 11 bases; bases outside gene matches: 15. The CDR3 spans 17 residues. DNA of the CDR3: TGTGCCAGCAGCTTATTCTGGGACAGGGGGGTGGGAGTGATGCAGTATTTT. Its translation is CASSLFWDRGVGVMQYF.

This chain links TRBV9 with TRBJ1-2; weak D call: TRBD1 (5 bases). CDR1 and CDR2 (germline): SGDLS, YYNGEE. CDR3 size: 12 residues. Trimming removed 3 bases from V and 5 bases from J, with 8 bases in between. The DNA for the CDR3 is TGTGCCAGCAGCGCGGGGCGGTATGGCTACACCTTC. This sequence encodes CASSAGRYGYTF.

This rearrangement joins TRBV9 to TRBJ1-2, with TRBD1 as a possible D gene (5 bases). With 3 bases removed from V and 0 bases from J, the gap between germline ends came to 12 bases. CDR3 length: 15 amino acids. Germline CDR1 SGDLS, CDR2 YYNGEE. CDR3 amino acids: CASSATGPANYGYTF. The CDR3, as DNA: TGTGCCAGCAGCGCCACGGGGCCGGCTAACTATGGCTACACCTTC.

CDR3: CASSPGGSNTEAFF. DNA for the CDR3: TGTGCCAGCAGCCCAGGGGGGTCCAACACTGAAGCTTTCTTT. The chain has TRBV7-9 and TRBJ1-1, with 7 bases lining up with TRBD1. Germline CDR1 SEHNR, CDR2 FQNEAQ (reference sequence). The CDR3 is 14 residues long. The junction had 5 bases not matched to a gene; V was cut back by 5 bases and J by 2 bases.